The clone carrying this TCR beta chain was observed a single time. CDR3 length: 15 amino acids. Unmatched junction bases numbered 9, after V lost 5 bases and J lost 7 bases. Germline loops: CDR1 MGHRA, CDR2 YSYEKL. The time point here: sample taken at primary tumor resection. TCRdb reprocessed the 5' RACE reads via MiXCR and lists one record per CDR3 protein. The table records tens of thousands of distinct CDR3 sequences, 10% to 15% of them present only once. This entry comes from a study of spatial heterogeneity in lung cancer. The receptor comes from a male donor with early-stage non-small cell lung cancer. The V gene is TRBV4-1, the J gene TRBJ2-2; 8 nucleotides match TRBD1. The source material was PBMCs, sampled at surgery. The CDR3 bases are TGCGCCAGCAGCACACGGGGACAGGCCGTCGGGGAGCTGTTTTTT. Protein: CASSTRGQAVGELFF.